What follows are 20 T cell receptor beta chains derived from one specimen sequenced in a study of tumor-infiltrating lymphocytes in primary liver carcinoma. Without any cell sorting, about 19-32 mg of bulk tissue yielded co-extracted RNA and DNA. The input was 500 ng total RNA; TCR beta cDNA was made from it with a constant-region primer. Library construction for TCR beta comprised three nested multiplex PCR rounds performed with slightly modified ARM-PCR. A C-beta reverse primer was combined with TRBV1-TRBV30 forward primers in the first two PCR rounds, and each round had roughly 9 cycles. Each CDR3 protein is one row after TCRdb ran MiXCR on the multiplex PCR reads. This repertoire shows approximately 100,000 distinct CDR3 sequences, about 70% found once; its top ten account for roughly 12%. Sequencing used liver tumor tissue from sampling region 2. Subset denoted: tumor region T2, inferior pole. These receptors all stem from a woman aged 55-75 years with primary liver carcinoma and hepatitis B virus infection.

This clonotype was seen at least ten times. A much larger clone is a single base away; this may be a read error. The chain joins TRBV28 to TRBJ2-5; 7 bases line up with TRBD1. Germline V gives CDR1 MDHEN, CDR2 SYDVKM. The CDR3 consists of 13 residues. This chain's CDR3 is CTSRQTGHETQYF. In DNA form, the CDR3 reads TGTACCAGCAGGCAGACAGGGCATGAGACCCAGTACTTC.

This clonotype was counted many times. The rearrangement uses TRBV14 and TRBJ1-2; 12 positions agree with TRBD1. In germline, CDR1 is SGHDN, CDR2 FVKESK. The ends lost 1 base at V and 6 bases at J; junction bases unmatched: 3. The CDR3 covers 15 residues. CDR3 DNA sequence: TGTGCCAGCAGCCAAGCGGGACAGGGGGCGGATGGCTACACCTTC. It codes for CASSQAGQGADGYTF.

Of note for this clonotype: It may be a read error: a sequence one base away is much more abundant. The chain employs TRBV5-1 and TRBJ2-2, with D uncertain. This CDR3 contains 15 residues. The ends were cut back, 4 bases at V and 0 bases at J, with 10 bases in the middle. Germline loops: CDR1 SGHRS, CDR2 YFSETQ. This CDR3 is CASSLAPPNTGELFF. In DNA, the CDR3 is TGCGCCAGCAGCCTCGCCCCCCCGAACACCGGGGAGCTGTTTTTT.

The chain uses TRBV7-9 and TRBJ1-2, with 8 bases aligning to TRBD1. The CDR3 sequence is 16 residues long. Germline V gene data show CDR1 as SEHNR and CDR2 as FQNEAQ (reference sequence). V dropped 5 bases and J dropped 7; count of bases not matched to a gene: 15. CDR3 residues: CASSPEGPGQVGGYTF. The CDR3 DNA reads as TGTGCCAGCAGCCCGGAAGGGCCGGGACAGGTAGGTGGCTACACCTTC.

Concerning this clonotype itself: The CDR3 does not close with the conserved phenylalanine or tryptophan, likely indicating a read error. The DNA is omitted, as the CDR3 cannot be located on it reliably, and the CDR3 follows TCRdb's listing. The chain is built from TRBV21-1 and TRBJ1-4; the table calls TRBD1, which could not be checked here. TRBV21-1 is designated a pseudogene. With termini counted, the CDR3 has 15 amino acids. The CDR3 sequence: CASRQQCRDREKLFS.

This clonotype was counted many times. The chain uses TRBV10-3 and TRBJ2-2; D tentatively fits TRBD1 or TRBD2 (5 bases each). The germline gives CDR1 ENHRY, CDR2 SYGVKD. The CDR3 has 14 residues. Deletions cut 10 bases from V and 3 bases from J, with 15 bases between. This CDR3 is CATRGLVDTGELFF. The CDR3, as DNA: TGTGCCACTCGGGGCCTTGTGGACACCGGGGAGCTGTTTTTT.

For this clonotype: A much larger clone sits a single nucleotide away, making a read error possible. This chain uses TRBV5-1 with TRBJ2-1, with 7 bases that match TRBD1. The CDR3 is 14 amino acids. Germline-derived CDR1 and CDR2 are SGHRS and YFSETQ. CDR3 DNA sequence: TGCTCCAGCAGCAAGGACAGGTATAGGAATGAGCAGTTCTTC. The encoded protein is CSSSKDRYRNEQFF.

As regards this clonotype: Germline is not matched at one junction end, which may reflect a read error. This chain connects TRBV5-5 to TRBJ2-4; 9 bases match TRBD2. The V gene's germline CDR1 is SGHKS and CDR2 YYEKEE (reference sequence). CDR3 length: 17 amino acids. CDR3 amino acids: CASSLAETSGLEDIQYF. Here the CDR3 DNA reads TGTGCCAGCAGCTTAGCCGAGACTAGCGGCCTTGAGGACATTCAGTATTTC.

This clonotype was recorded many times. The chain joins TRBV6-5 to TRBJ2-3, with D possibly being TRBD1 (5 bases). Germline-derived CDR1 and CDR2 are MNHEY and SVGAGI. CDR3 length: 14 residues. The ends were cut back, 4 bases at V and 5 bases at J, with 13 bases in the middle. The CDR3, as DNA: TGTGCCAGCAGTTTAGGGGTTACTCAAGATACGCAGTATTTT. It is translated as CASSLGVTQDTQYF.

Remarks on this clonotype: One junction end does not reproduce the germline sequence, and a read error may be involved. This chain links TRBV29-1 with TRBJ2-3, with D possibly TRBD2 on 5 matching bases. The CDR3 spans 12 residues. Looked up from germline, CDR1 is SQVTM and CDR2 is ANQGSEA. CDR3 protein: CSVEDSVDTQYF. The CDR3 coding sequence is TGTAGCGTTGAAGACTCAGTGGATACGCAGTATTTT.

This clonotype was observed a few times. An end of the junction differs from the germline gene, which may be a read error. V is TRBV10-3 and J is TRBJ2-7; 13 bases are a match to TRBD2. CDR1 and CDR2 from the germline V gene are ENHRY and SYGVKD. The CDR3 runs 16 residues. CDR3: CAISTRPGLAGNEQYF. The CDR3 DNA is TGTGCCATCAGTACCAGACCGGGACTAGCGGGAAACGAGCAGTACTTT.

J is TRBJ2-4 and V is TRBV12-3 or TRBV12-4; TRBD1 is a possible D gene (5 bases). The CDR3 is 13 amino acids. CDR3 in amino acids: CVNSLGEKNIQYF. The CDR3 region has the DNA TGTGTCAACAGTTTAGGGGAAAAAAACATTCAGTACTTC.

The CDR3: CASSLGLAGPNAQYF. The CDR3, as DNA: TGTGCCAGCAGCTTGGGACTAGCGGGACCAAATGCGCAGTATTTT. This sequence joins TRBV11-2 and TRBJ2-3; TRBD2 matches 13 bases. Trimming at V came to 3 bases and at J to 10 bases, leaving 7 bases not matched to a gene. CDR3 length: 15 residues. Germline loops: CDR1 SGHAT, CDR2 FQNNGV. Using reference TRBV11-2 and TRBJ2-3 for the parts outside the CDR3, the full variable domain is EAGVAQSPRYKIIEKRQSVAFWCNPISGHATLYWYQQILGQGPKLLIQFQNNGVVDDSQLPKDRFSAERLKGVDSTLKIQPAKLEDSAVYLCASSLGLAGPNAQYFGPGTRLTVL.

To note about this clonotype: A read error may explain this, as a much larger clone is one base away. V usage is TRBV7-8 and J usage is TRBJ2-7, with 14 positions matching TRBD2. This CDR3 contains 19 residues. The V gene's germline CDR1 is SGHVS and CDR2 FQNEAQ. The CDR3 region has the DNA TGTGCCAGCAGCTTACCGGGGACTAGCGGGAGCGGCAACCGCTACGAGAAGTACTTC. It specifies CASSLPGTSGSGNRYEKYF.

The V call is TRBV12-3 or TRBV12-4, the J call TRBJ2-7; D uncertain. The CDR3 sequence is 13 residues long. Trimming took off 2 bases at V and 9 bases at J, with 14 bases between the two ends. CDR3 protein: CASSLTGGTVQYF. CDR3 DNA: TGTGCCAGCAGTTTAACTGGTGGTACCGTGCAGTACTTC.

As regards this clonotype: Relative to the germline gene, one junction end is altered; a read error may explain this. This chain joins TRBV12-3 or TRBV12-4 and TRBJ2-1; D is uncertain. CDR3 length equals 13 residues. CDR3 sequence reads: CASSLVGVGEHFF. CDR3 nucleotide sequence: TGTGCCAGCAGTTTGGTTGGGGTCGGTGAGCACTTCTTC.

The chain uses TRBV30 and TRBJ2-7; no clear D. V was trimmed by 3 bases and J by 7 bases, leaving 10 bases between them. The germline gives CDR1 GTSNPN, CDR2 SVGIG (reference sequence). This CDR3 contains 11 residues. DNA of the CDR3: TGTGCCTGGAGGAGGTTGCAAGAGCAGTACTTC. Protein sequence: CAWRRLQEQYF.

In regard to this clonotype: No conserved phenylalanine or tryptophan is present at the end of the CDR3, so a read error is the likely explanation. The DNA is left out, because the CDR3 cannot be placed on it with certainty; the CDR3 is given as TCRdb lists it. The chain uses TRBV29-1 and TRBJ2-1; the D segment call TRBD2 is taken from the table without a DNA check. The CDR3 is made up of 13 amino acids, end residues included. Germline values: CDR1 SQVTM, CDR2 ANQGSEA. This chain's CDR3 is CSVGGTSGSDRSS.

This clonotype appeared a single time. A junction boundary mismatches the germline segment, possibly from a read error. This chain uses TRBV7-8 with TRBJ2-3; 7 bases align to TRBD1. The CDR3 covers 17 residues. Germline CDR1 reads SGHVS; CDR2 reads FQNEAQ. The CDR3, as DNA: TGTGCCAGCAGTTTAGCGCTGGCTAGCAGTGGGACAGATATGCAGTATTTT. Translating gives CASSLALASSGTDMQYF.

Comments on this clonotype: Likely a read error: the CDR3 ends without its conserved phenylalanine or tryptophan. The chain recombines TRBV10-3 with TRBJ2-3, with 11 bases fitting TRBD1. Per germline, CDR1 ENHRY and CDR2 SYGVKD. The V segment lost 3 bases and the J segment 5 bases; nucleotides outside the gene matches: 4. The CDR3 spans 15 residues. In nucleotides, the CDR3 is TGTGCCATCAGTGATCCGGGACAGGGGGTAGATACGCAGTATCTT. Protein sequence: CAISDPGQGVDTQYL.